Presented here are 10 T cell receptor beta chains from one specimen sequenced in a study of radiotherapy plus CTLA-4 blockade in lung cancer. Sequencing used immunoSEQ multiplex PCR; TCRdb keeps in-frame clones, though not all of them. Among 45,000 to 60,000 clones listed, around 86% were seen once. The sample in question was peripheral blood, obtained from a patient treated with radiotherapy plus ipilimumab. These receptors came from a human donor with non-small cell lung cancer who had stable disease on radiotherapy plus ipilimumab.

V gene TRBV18 combines with J gene TRBJ2-3; D might be TRBD1 (5 bases). Deletions cut 4 bases from V and 0 bases from J, with 20 bases between. The V gene's germline CDR1 is KGHSH and CDR2 LQKENI. The CDR3 consists of 18 residues. CDR3 sequence: CASSLTIDSAFSTDTQYF. CDR3 coding DNA: TGTGCCAGCTCACTTACTATCGACAGCGCGTTTAGCACAGATACGCAGTATTTT. Full variable domain (missing parts from reference TRBV18 and TRBJ2-3): NAGVMQNPRHLVRRRGQEARLRCSPMKGHSHVYWYRQLPEEGLKFMVYLQKENIIDESGMPKERFSAEFPKEGPSILRIQQVVRGDSAAYFCASSLTIDSAFSTDTQYFGPGTRLTVL.

The chain joins TRBV28 to TRBJ1-1; D call uncertain. In germline, CDR1 is MDHEN, CDR2 SYDVKM. V was trimmed by 5 bases and J by 4 bases, leaving 8 bases between them. The CDR3 runs to 12 residues. The CDR3: CASSLQLTEAFF. Here the CDR3 DNA reads TGTGCCAGCAGTCTACAGCTCACTGAAGCTTTCTTT. Full variable domain (remainder filled in from reference TRBV28 and TRBJ1-1): DVKVTQSSRYLVKRTGEKVFLECVQDMDHENMFWYRQDPGLGLRLIYFSYDVKMKEKGDIPEGYSVSREKKERFSLILESASTNQTSMYLCASSLQLTEAFFGQGTRLTVV.

J is TRBJ2-7 and V is TRBV5-1; TRBD1 matches at 7 bases. Germline CDR1 is SGHRS and CDR2 is YFSETQ. The J segment lost 1 base and the V segment lost 6 bases, leaving 4 bases of the junction unmatched. The CDR3 length is 13 residues. The CDR3 here is CASTGTASYEQYF. The CDR3 DNA follows: TGCGCCAGCACCGGGACAGCGTCCTACGAGCAGTACTTC.

Of note for this clone: At one of its ends the junction is not consistent with the germline gene, which may arise from a read error. This sequence joins TRBV5-6 and TRBJ1-4, with 11 bases matching TRBD1. The CDR3 consists of 16 residues. Germline assignment: CDR1 SGHDT and CDR2 YYEEEE. CDR3 bases: TGTGCCAGCAGCTTGGCCGGGACAGGGGGTAATGAAAAACTGTCTTTT. As protein: CASSLAGTGGNEKLSF.

This clone turned up a few times. The rearrangement joins TRBV2 to TRBJ2-1; D remains ambiguous. Trimming stripped 7 bases from V and 9 bases from J, with 13 bases between. Germline values: CDR1 SNHLY, CDR2 FYNNEI. The CDR3 length is 12 residues. The CDR3 region is CASTVGVGEQFF. In nucleotides, the CDR3 is TGTGCCAGCACCGTCGGAGTAGGTGAGCAGTTCTTC.

The chain has TRBV11-3 and TRBJ2-1; a weak D match, TRBD1 (6 bases). The germline V and J ends were trimmed by 4 bases and 10 bases, with 23 bases remaining between them. Germline values: CDR1 SGHNT, CDR2 YENEEA. CDR3 size: 16 residues. The CDR3 reads CASSSPNEEQGGEQFF. In nucleotides, the CDR3 is TGTGCCAGCAGCTCTCCGAACGAGGAACAGGGCGGCGAGCAGTTCTTC.

This clone showed up just once. The chain employs TRBV19 and TRBJ2-5; TRBD1 matches 8 bases. Trimming cost V 6 bases and J 5 bases; bases outside gene matches: 14. Germline V gene sequence: CDR1 LNHDA, CDR2 SQIVND (reference sequence). This CDR3 is 16 amino acids long. As DNA, the CDR3 is TGTGCCAGTAGCAAAACAGGGGGAAGAGGGGACGAGACCCAGTACTTC. This gives the protein CASSKTGGRGDETQYF.

The chain employs TRBV28 and TRBJ1-4; tentatively, D is TRBD1 (5 bases). The V gene lost 2 bases and the J gene lost 4 bases, with 11 bases spanning the gap. In germline, CDR1 is MDHEN, CDR2 SYDVKM. The CDR3 consists of 15 residues. In DNA, the CDR3 is TGTGCCAGCAGTTTACCGGGTACAGGTAATGAAAAACTGTTTTTT. Protein: CASSLPGTGNEKLFF.

This clone appeared a few times. The chain is built from TRBV9 and TRBJ2-2; TRBD2 aligns across 9 bases. J was trimmed by 6 bases and V by 3 bases; bases with no gene match: 12. The CDR3 extends over 17 amino acids. Germline assignment: CDR1 SGDLS and CDR2 YYNGEE. CDR3 region: CASSDPRAGGSPGELFF. The CDR3 coding sequence is TGTGCCAGCAGCGACCCCCGAGCGGGAGGAAGCCCCGGGGAGCTGTTTTTT.

The gene calls are TRBV19 and TRBJ2-3; 9 bases are a match to TRBD2. The length of the CDR3 is 21 residues. From germline, CDR1 is LNHDA and CDR2 SQIVND (reference sequence). The V and J ends lost 5 bases and 0 bases, in that order; junction bases with no gene match: 21. The CDR3 bases are TGTGCCAGTAGTGCGCCCCGGGGTAGCGGGAGCGATCCCTCTAGCACAGATACGCAGTATTTT. Its translation is CASSAPRGSGSDPSSTDTQYF.